These 5 T cell receptor beta chains came from one sample sequenced in a study of OX40 agonist ivuxolimab in advanced cancers. TCRdb's table, derived via immunoSEQ multiplex PCR, lists solely in-frame clones and lacks some. This sample has about 72,000 clones; just over 90% occur once, and the top ten carry roughly 6%. The material sequenced was CD4+ or CD8+ T cells sorted from blood, taken in a trial of the OX40 agonist ivuxolimab. The origin of the receptors is an adult with an advanced solid tumor such as melanoma, head and neck, liver or kidney cancer.

The chain couples TRBV4-1 to TRBJ1-4; possible D gene TRBD1, 5 bases. Germline assignment: CDR1 MGHRA and CDR2 YSYEKL. The CDR3 totals 15 residues. V was pared by 2 bases and J by 14 bases, with 21 bases between. The CDR3 loop is CASSQPAGTLKYLFF. The CDR3 bases are TGCGCCAGCAGCCAACCTGCCGGGACCCTGAAGTATCTGTTTTTT.

CDR3 coding DNA: TGTGCCATCAGCTCGGAGACAGGCCCAAACGGTGAGCAGTTCTTC. Translated: CAISSETGPNGEQFF. The V gene is TRBV10-3, the J gene TRBJ2-1, with a weak D call TRBD1 (6 bases). This CDR3 has 15 amino acids. CDR1 is ENHRY and CDR2 is SYGVKD in the germline V gene. Trimming left V 6 bases short and J 9 bases short, with 21 bases between.

The chain uses TRBV7-9 and TRBJ1-1; D might be TRBD1 (6 bases). The CDR3 length is 15 residues. CDR1 is SEHNR, CDR2 FQNEAQ, per germline (reference sequence). Trimming took off 2 bases at V and 3 bases at J, with 13 bases between the two ends. The CDR3 loop reads CASSLRKDSDTEAFF. In nucleotides, the CDR3 is TGTGCCAGCAGCTTACGGAAGGACAGCGACACTGAAGCTTTCTTT.

The chain uses TRBV4-3 and TRBJ2-5; TRBD2 is a possible D gene (5 bases). The V gene lost 0 bases and the J gene lost 1 base, with 15 bases spanning the gap. Germline CDR1 reads LGHNA; CDR2 reads YSLEER. There are 17 residues in the CDR3. CDR3 region: CASSQEPAGNIQETQYF. In DNA, the CDR3 is TGCGCCAGCAGCCAAGAACCCGCGGGTAACATCCAAGAGACCCAGTACTTC.

The chain couples TRBV12-5 to TRBJ2-3; D remains ambiguous. Germline V gene lookup returns CDR1 LGHNT and CDR2 FRNRAP. The CDR3 spans 15 residues. Between the trimmed V and J ends, which lost 2 bases and 3 bases, there was a span of 12 bases. The CDR3 DNA reads as TGTGCTAGTGGTTTGCCTGCCCCACTGACAGATACGCAGTATTTT. Amino acid sequence: CASGLPAPLTDTQYF.